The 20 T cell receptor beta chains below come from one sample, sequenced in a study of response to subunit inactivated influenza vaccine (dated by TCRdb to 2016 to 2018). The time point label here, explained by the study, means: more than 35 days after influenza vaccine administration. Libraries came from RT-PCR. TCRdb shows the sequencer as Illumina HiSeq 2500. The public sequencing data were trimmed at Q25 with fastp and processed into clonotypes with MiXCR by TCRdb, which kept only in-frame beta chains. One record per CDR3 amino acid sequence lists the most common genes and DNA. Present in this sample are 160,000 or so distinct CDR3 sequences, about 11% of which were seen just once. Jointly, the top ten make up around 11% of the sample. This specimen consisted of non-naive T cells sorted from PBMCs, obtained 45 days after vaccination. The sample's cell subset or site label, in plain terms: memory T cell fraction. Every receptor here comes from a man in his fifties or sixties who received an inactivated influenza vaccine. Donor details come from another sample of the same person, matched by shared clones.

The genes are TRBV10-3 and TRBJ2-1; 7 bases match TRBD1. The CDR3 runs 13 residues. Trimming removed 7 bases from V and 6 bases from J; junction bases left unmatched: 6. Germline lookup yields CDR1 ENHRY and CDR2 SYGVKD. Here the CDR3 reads CAINRDRSNEQFF. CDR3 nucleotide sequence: TGTGCCATCAACCGGGACAGATCCAATGAGCAGTTCTTC.

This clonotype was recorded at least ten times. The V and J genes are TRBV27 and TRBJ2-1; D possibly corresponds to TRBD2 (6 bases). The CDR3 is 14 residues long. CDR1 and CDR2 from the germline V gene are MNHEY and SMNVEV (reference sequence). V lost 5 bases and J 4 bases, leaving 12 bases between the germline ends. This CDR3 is CASSRDSTYNEQFF. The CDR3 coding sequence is TGTGCCAGCAGTCGGGACTCAACATACAATGAGCAGTTCTTC.

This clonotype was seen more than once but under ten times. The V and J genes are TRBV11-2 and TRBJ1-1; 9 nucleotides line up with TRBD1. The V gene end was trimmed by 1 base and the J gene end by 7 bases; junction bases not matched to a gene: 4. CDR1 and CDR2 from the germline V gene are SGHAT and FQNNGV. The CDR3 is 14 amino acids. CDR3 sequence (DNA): TGTGCCAGCAGCTTAGCCGGGACAGGGCGTGAAGCTTTCTTT. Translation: CASSLAGTGREAFF.

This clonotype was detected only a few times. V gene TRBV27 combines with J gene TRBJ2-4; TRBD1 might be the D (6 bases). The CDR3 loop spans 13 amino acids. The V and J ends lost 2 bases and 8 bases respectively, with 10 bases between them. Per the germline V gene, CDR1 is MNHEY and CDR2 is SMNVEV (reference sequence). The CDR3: CASSLRQGYIQYF. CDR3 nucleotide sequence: TGTGCCAGCAGTTTAAGGCAGGGGTACATTCAGTACTTC.

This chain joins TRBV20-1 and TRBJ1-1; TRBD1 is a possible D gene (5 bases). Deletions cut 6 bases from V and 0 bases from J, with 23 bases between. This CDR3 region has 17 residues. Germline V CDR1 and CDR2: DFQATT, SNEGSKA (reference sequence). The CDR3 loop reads CSANHPLQGNLNTEAFF. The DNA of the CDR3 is TGCAGTGCCAATCATCCGCTCCAGGGCAACTTGAACACTGAAGCTTTCTTT.

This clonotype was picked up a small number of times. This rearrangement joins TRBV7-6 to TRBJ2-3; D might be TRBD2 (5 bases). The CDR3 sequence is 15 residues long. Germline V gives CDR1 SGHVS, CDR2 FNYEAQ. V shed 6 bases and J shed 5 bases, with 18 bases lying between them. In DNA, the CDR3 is TGTGCCAGCAGACCAACAGTAAACCGGGGAGATACGCAGTATTTT. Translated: CASRPTVNRGDTQYF.

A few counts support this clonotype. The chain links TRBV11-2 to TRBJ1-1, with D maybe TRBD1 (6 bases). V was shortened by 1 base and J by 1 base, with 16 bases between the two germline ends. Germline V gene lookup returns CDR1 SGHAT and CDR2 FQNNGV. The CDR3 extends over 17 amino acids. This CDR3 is CASSLVTGLVTNTEAFF. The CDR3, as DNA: TGTGCCAGCAGCTTAGTAACAGGGTTGGTTACGAACACTGAAGCTTTCTTT.

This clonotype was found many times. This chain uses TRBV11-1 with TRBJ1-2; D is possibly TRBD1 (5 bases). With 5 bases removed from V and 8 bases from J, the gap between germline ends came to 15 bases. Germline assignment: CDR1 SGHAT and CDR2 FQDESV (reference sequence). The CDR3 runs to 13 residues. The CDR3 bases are TGTGCCAGCAGCCACCCTTCGGGGGTGGGCTACACCTTC. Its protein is CASSHPSGVGYTF.

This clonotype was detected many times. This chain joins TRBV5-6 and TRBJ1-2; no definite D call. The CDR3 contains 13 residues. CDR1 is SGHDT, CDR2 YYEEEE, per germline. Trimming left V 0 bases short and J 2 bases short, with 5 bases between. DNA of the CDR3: TGTGCCAGCAGCTTGGCGGCGAACTATGGCTACACCTTC. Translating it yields CASSLAANYGYTF.

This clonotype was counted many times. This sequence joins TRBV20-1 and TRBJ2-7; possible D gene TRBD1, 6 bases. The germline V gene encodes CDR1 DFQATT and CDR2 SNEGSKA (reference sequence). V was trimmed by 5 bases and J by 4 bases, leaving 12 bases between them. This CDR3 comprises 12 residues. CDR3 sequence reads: CSAPGHAYEQYF. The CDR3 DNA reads TGCAGTGCTCCGGGACACGCTTACGAGCAGTACTTC.

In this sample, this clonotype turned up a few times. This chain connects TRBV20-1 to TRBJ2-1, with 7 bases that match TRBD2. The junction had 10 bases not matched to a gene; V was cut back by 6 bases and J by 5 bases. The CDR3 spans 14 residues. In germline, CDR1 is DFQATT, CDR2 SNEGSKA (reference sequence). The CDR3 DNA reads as TGCAGTGCGAGGGCGGGGGAAATGAACAATGAGCAGTTCTTC. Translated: CSARAGEMNNEQFF.

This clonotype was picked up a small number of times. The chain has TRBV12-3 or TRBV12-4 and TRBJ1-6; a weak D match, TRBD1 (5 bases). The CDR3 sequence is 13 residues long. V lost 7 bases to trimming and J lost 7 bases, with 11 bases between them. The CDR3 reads CASTQAGNSPLHF. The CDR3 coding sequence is TGTGCCAGCACCCAGGCAGGGAATTCACCCCTCCACTTT.

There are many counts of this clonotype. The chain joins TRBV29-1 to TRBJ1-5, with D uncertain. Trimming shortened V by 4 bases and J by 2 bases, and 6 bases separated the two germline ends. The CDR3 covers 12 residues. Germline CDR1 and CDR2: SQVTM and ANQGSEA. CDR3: CSVALGNQPQHF. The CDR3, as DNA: TGCAGCGTTGCGTTGGGCAATCAGCCCCAGCATTTT.

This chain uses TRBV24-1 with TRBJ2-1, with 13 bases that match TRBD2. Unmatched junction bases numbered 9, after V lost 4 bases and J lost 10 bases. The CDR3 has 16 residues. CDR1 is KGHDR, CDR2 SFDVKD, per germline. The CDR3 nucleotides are TGTGCCACCAGTGACCCGGGACTAGCGGGGTCACCCGAGCAGTTCTTC. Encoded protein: CATSDPGLAGSPEQFF.

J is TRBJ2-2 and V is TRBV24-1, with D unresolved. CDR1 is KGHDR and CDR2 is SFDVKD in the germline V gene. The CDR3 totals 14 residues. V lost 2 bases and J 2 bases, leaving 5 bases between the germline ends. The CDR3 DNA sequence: TGTGCCACCAGTGATTGGGCCAACACCGGGGAGCTGTTTTTT. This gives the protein CATSDWANTGELFF.

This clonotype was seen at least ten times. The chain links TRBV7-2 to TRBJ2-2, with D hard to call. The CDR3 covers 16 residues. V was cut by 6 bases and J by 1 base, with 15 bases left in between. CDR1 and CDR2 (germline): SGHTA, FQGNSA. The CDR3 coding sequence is TGTGCCAGCAGAGGCAAGGGAAGGGTGAACACCGGGGAGCTGTTTTTT. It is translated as CASRGKGRVNTGELFF.

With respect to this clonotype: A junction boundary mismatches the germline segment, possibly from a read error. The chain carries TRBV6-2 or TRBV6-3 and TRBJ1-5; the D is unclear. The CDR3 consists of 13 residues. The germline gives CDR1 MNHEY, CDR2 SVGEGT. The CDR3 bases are TGTGCCAGCAGTTACTTCCCGCTTCAGACCCAGCATTTT. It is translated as CASSYFPLQTQHF.

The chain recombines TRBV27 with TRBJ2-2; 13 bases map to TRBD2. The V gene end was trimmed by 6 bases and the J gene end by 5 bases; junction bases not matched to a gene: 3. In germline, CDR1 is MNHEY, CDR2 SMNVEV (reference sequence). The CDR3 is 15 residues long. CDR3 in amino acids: CASSGLAGVTGELFF. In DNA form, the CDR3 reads TGTGCCAGCAGCGGACTAGCGGGAGTGACCGGGGAGCTGTTTTTT.

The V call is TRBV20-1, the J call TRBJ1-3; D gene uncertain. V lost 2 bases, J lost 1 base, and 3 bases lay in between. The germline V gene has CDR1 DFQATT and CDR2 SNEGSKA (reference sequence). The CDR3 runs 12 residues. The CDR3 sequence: CSARNSGNTIYF. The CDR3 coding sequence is TGCAGTGCTAGAAATTCTGGAAACACCATATATTTT.

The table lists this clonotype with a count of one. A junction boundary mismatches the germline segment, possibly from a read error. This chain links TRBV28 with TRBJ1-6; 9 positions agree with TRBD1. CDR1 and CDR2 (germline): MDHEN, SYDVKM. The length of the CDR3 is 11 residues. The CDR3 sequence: CASSRDRAFSF. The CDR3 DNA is TGTGCCAGCAGCCGGGACAGGGCCTTTTCTTTT.